The text below deals with one TCR beta chain. Its antigen is currently not known. Base quality data are lacking; no much larger clone is found one base away. The cysteine opens and the phenylalanine closes a CDR3 of 13 amino acids. CDR3 DNA is the only sequence kept; it has 39 bases, read in frame from the first base. CDR1 is given as MNHEY and CDR2 as SVGAGI, both from the germline V gene. The germline V and J ends show losses of 4 bases and 6 bases respectively, and no gene match explains 1 base of the junction. The receptor library was made with the immunoSEQ multiplex PCR assay. In most patients, genomic DNA was isolated using the Qiagen DNeasy Blood and Tissue Kit and sent frozen to Adaptive Biotechnologies for TCR sequencing. For most patients, genomic DNA was subjected to high-throughput TCR-beta CDR3 sequencing by Adaptive Biotechnologies. As for how the authors treated the data: TCR sequencing data for around 19 patients were retrieved from Adaptive's ImmunoSEQ software; three other patients were processed with MiXCR and VDJtools. To correct CD4 versus CD8 sorting errors, sequences present in both subsets at a frequency ratio below 5:1 were removed. CDR3 nucleotide sequences shared by donor and recipient were removed because the origin of these sequences could not be assigned. To be classed as alloreactive, a clone needed at least 2-fold expansion over unstimulated cells and a minimum CFSE-low frequency of 0.002% (template counts) or 0.001% (read counts). Mappable clones were those detected in sequenced pre-transplant spleen, lymph node, or MLR CFSE-low populations of the donor or recipient. Cumulative frequency of alloreactive clones was calculated as a percentage of all sequences weighted by copy number. TCRdb took this table from immuneACCESS and kept in-frame rearrangements with V and J called. Such tables lack part of the clones; where checked against another copy, unresolved V genes explain under half of the gap, and the rest is unexplained. Clonal size and the V and J genes are those of that table, whereas D and trimming came from the DNA. The sample data list approximately 110,000 clones, and around 90% of these were observed just once. The ten largest clones take up about 0.2% of the sample.

The sample belongs to a study of graft-versus-host responses after intestinal transplantation (dated by TCRdb to about 2021). For the wider study: The transplants that recipients received were multivisceral, liver-intestinal, or isolated intestinal. Anti-thymocyte globulin induction was given to all recipients, followed by maintenance tacrolimus and steroids for two to three years. After intestinal transplantation, graft-versus-host and host-versus-graft alloreactive T cell clones were followed in the graft, circulation and bone marrow using bulk TCR-beta CDR3 sequencing. Alloreactive clones were identified by sequencing pre-transplant mixed lymphocyte reaction products and comparing these products with unstimulated pre-transplant donor and recipient T cells. The cohort enrolled 20 to 25 intestinal transplant recipients, one of whom was a retransplant, and a few patients without pretransplant specimens were excluded. A peak of at least 4% donor T cells among recipient peripheral blood mononuclear cells was the definition used for donor T cell macrochimerism. Instead of going to the commercial service, samples from a few later patients were sequenced in-house on an Illumina MiSeq and processed with MiXCR.

What the study reported, not specific to this receptor: GvH clones turned up in recipient bone marrow, with some appearing earlier in ileal mucosa or blood, a pattern consistent with an intestinal mucosal origin. Conclusions were limited by the relatively low number and heterogeneity of intestinal transplant patients. In patients with donor T cell macrochimerism, the allografts had high GvH to HvG T cell clonal ratios. Early after transplant, peak levels of circulating GvH clones were found to be associated with declines in HvG clones.

The time point label of this sample denotes: cells obtained before transplantation from donor or recipient. CD3+CD4+ and CD3+CD8+ populations were FACS-sorted from unstimulated pre-transplant donor and recipient cells taken from spleen or lymph nodes. The rearranged chain carries TRBV6-5 and TRBJ1-5; TRBD1 aligns with 9 central bases. The material sequenced was unstimulated CD4+ T cells sorted from spleen or lymph node cells, taken before transplant. This TCR came from a human donor who was the organ donor for an intestinal transplant. The CDR3 has the sequence CASSWDRAQPQHF. The DNA sequence follows: TGTGCCAGCAGTTGGGACAGGGCTCAGCCCCAGCATTTT.